Presented here are 27 T cell receptor beta chains from one specimen sequenced in a study of sequential checkpoint blockade in melanoma (dated by TCRdb to the late 2010s). The protocol used for the library was the immunoSEQ multiplex PCR assay. TCRdb carries this immuneACCESS record with in-frame sequences only. Its versions omit some clonotypes, under half of them owing to an unresolved V gene in the studies checked, with the rest unexplained. The sample table contains some 30,000 clones; only one count was recorded for roughly 84% of them. The ten largest clones add up to approximately 18% of the sample. The treatment or condition label here, explained by the study, means: randomized to nivolumab then ipilimumab (arm A) or the reverse (arm B). Sequenced material: CD8+ T cells sorted from blood (inferred from file names), taken from a patient given nivolumab and ipilimumab in sequence. These receptors were collected from a human donor with melanoma.

The table lists this clone with a count of one. The V gene is TRBV11-2, the J gene TRBJ2-7; 9 nucleotides line up with TRBD2. The germline gives CDR1 SGHAT, CDR2 FQNNGV. V shed 1 base, J shed 3 bases, and the junction held 1 base outside the gene matches. The CDR3 spans 14 residues. The CDR3 protein is CASSLVSGSYEQYF. CDR3 DNA sequence: TGTGCCAGCAGCTTAGTTAGCGGGAGCTACGAGCAGTACTTC.

This clone has only one observation. This chain links TRBV19 with TRBJ2-2; TRBD2 might be the D (5 bases). V lost 10 bases, J lost 7 bases, and 10 bases lay in between. This CDR3 is 11 amino acids long. Germline lookup yields CDR1 LNHDA and CDR2 SQIVND (reference sequence). The DNA of the CDR3 is TGTGCCATTGGGGAGATCGGGGAGCTGTTTTTT. Its protein is CAIGEIGELFF.

The chain carries TRBV4-3 and TRBJ2-1; a possible D gene is TRBD1 (5 bases). CDR3 length: 14 residues. The V end lost 4 bases, the J end lost 4 bases, and 11 bases lay between the germline ends. The germline gives CDR1 LGHNA, CDR2 YSLEER. The chain's CDR3 is CASSPRTSYNEQFF. CDR3 nucleotides: TGCGCCAGCAGCCCCCGGACATCTTACAATGAGCAGTTCTTC.

This chain links TRBV7-2 with TRBJ1-6; tentative D call: TRBD1 (6 bases). V was shortened by 3 bases and J by 10 bases, with 16 bases between the two germline ends. Germline CDR1 SGHTA, CDR2 FQGNSA. CDR3 size: 15 residues. CDR3 amino acids: CASSFTGRGVSPLHF. The CDR3 coding sequence is TGTGCCAGCAGCTTTACAGGGAGAGGAGTGTCACCCCTCCACTTT.

V and J are TRBV19 and TRBJ1-1; D gene unclear. The CDR3 is made up of 17 amino acids. Germline V CDR1 and CDR2: LNHDA, SQIVND (reference sequence). V was cut by 0 bases and J by 4 bases, with 18 bases left in between. The DNA for the CDR3 is TGTGCCAGTAGTATAGAGCGGGAAGGAATTGAGGGCACTGAAGCTTTCTTT. Its translation: CASSIEREGIEGTEAFF.

The chain carries TRBV2 and TRBJ2-1; no firm D call. Deletions cut 4 bases from V and 10 bases from J, with 11 bases between. CDR1 SNHLY and CDR2 FYNNEI come from the germline V gene. This CDR3 region has 12 residues. The CDR3 bases are TGTGCCAGCAGTGGCCCCCCCGGGGAGCAGTTCTTC. Protein product: CASSGPPGEQFF.

This chain uses TRBV27 with TRBJ2-7; 7 nucleotides line up with TRBD1. Trimming removed 2 bases from V and 0 bases from J; junction bases left unmatched: 10. Germline V gene sequence: CDR1 MNHEY, CDR2 SMNVEV (reference sequence). The CDR3 length is 17 residues. CDR3 DNA: TGTGCCAGCAGTTTAATCGGAGTAGGGGGCTTCTCCTACGAGCAGTACTTC. It codes for CASSLIGVGGFSYEQYF.

This chain connects TRBV4-1 to TRBJ1-5; 9 nucleotides agree with TRBD1. CDR3 length equals 17 residues. CDR1 and CDR2 from the germline V gene are MGHRA and YSYEKL. V lost 2 bases and J lost 0; bases outside the gene matches: 5. In DNA form, the CDR3 reads TGCGCCAGCAGCCAAATGGGACAGGGTTATAGCAATCAGCCCCAGCATTTT. Translated: CASSQMGQGYSNQPQHF.

The chain uses TRBV7-9 and TRBJ2-7; D ambiguous. The CDR3 is 12 residues long. V lost 1 base and J lost 4, with 5 bases in between. Per germline, CDR1 SEHNR and CDR2 FQNEAQ (reference sequence). CDR3 in DNA: TGTGCCAGCAGCTTAGAGAGTTACGAGCAGTACTTC. As protein: CASSLESYEQYF.

The chain joins TRBV12-5 to TRBJ1-5, with 9 bases matching TRBD1. CDR1 LGHNT and CDR2 FRNRAP come from the germline V gene. J lost 7 bases, V lost 4 bases, and 11 bases had no gene match. The CDR3 loop spans 16 amino acids. CDR3 coding DNA: TGTGCTAGTGGTTCATACCTGACAGGGGGTGGGCAGCCCCAGCATTTT. It yields the protein CASGSYLTGGGQPQHF. The whole variable domain, filled in from reference TRBV12-5 and TRBJ1-5, reads DARVTQTPRHKVTEMGQEVTMRCQPILGHNTVFWYRQTMMQGLELLAYFRNRAPLDDSGMPKDRFSAEMPDATLATLKIQPSEPRDSAVYFCASGSYLTGGGQPQHFGDGTRLSIL.

The chain recombines TRBV6-5 with TRBJ2-1; 7 positions agree with TRBD1. Germline trimming cut 3 bases from V and 7 bases from J; bases unmatched to any gene: 9. CDR3 size: 15 residues. CDR1 is MNHEY, CDR2 SVGAGI, per germline. The CDR3 DNA is TGTGCCAGCAGTTATTCCCTCGGGACAGAAAATGAGCAGTTCTTC. Protein product: CASSYSLGTENEQFF.

In this sample, this clone turned up once. The chain has TRBV11-2 and TRBJ2-5; 7 bases are shared with TRBD1. Germline V gives CDR1 SGHAT, CDR2 FQNNGV. V dropped 5 bases and J dropped 1; count of bases not matched to a gene: 7. CDR3 length equals 15 residues. As DNA, the CDR3 is TGTGCCAGCAGCGACCGACAGGGCCTCCAAGAGACCCAGTACTTC. Translating it yields CASSDRQGLQETQYF.

The gene calls are TRBV19 and TRBJ1-2, with D possibly TRBD1 on 6 matching bases. CDR3 length: 15 residues. Germline V gene sequence: CDR1 LNHDA, CDR2 SQIVND (reference sequence). With 5 bases removed from V and 4 bases from J, the gap between germline ends came to 17 bases. The CDR3 bases are TGTGCCAGTAGTCCTAAAACGGACAGTATCTATGGCTACACCTTC. This encodes CASSPKTDSIYGYTF.

The rearrangement links TRBV13 to TRBJ2-1, with D perhaps matching TRBD2 (5 bases). CDR1 and CDR2 (germline): PRHDT, FYEKMQ (reference sequence). The CDR3 runs 12 residues. V lost 4 bases, J lost 16 bases, and 17 bases lay in between. The CDR3 reads CASSYDRGRAFF. CDR3 in DNA: TGTGCCAGCAGCTACGACCGAGGGAGAGCCTTCTTC.

The chain recombines TRBV19 with TRBJ2-7, with D hard to call. Trimming cost V 3 bases and J 0 bases, with 12 bases left between them. The CDR3 totals 15 residues. Germline values: CDR1 LNHDA, CDR2 SQIVND (reference sequence). The CDR3 region is CASSISPVSSYEQYF. CDR3 coding DNA: TGTGCCAGTAGTATCTCGCCGGTAAGCTCCTACGAGCAGTACTTC.

The chain couples TRBV28 to TRBJ2-7; a weak D match, TRBD1 (6 bases). The CDR3 covers 14 residues. The germline V and J ends were trimmed by 6 bases and 2 bases, with 14 bases remaining between them. Looked up from germline, CDR1 is MDHEN and CDR2 is SYDVKM. The CDR3 region is CASSLTGYPYEQYF. CDR3 in DNA: TGTGCCAGCAGCCTGACAGGATATCCCTACGAGCAGTACTTC.

The chain carries TRBV27 and TRBJ2-1; no firm D call. The germline CDR1 and CDR2 sequences are MNHEY and SMNVEV (reference sequence). The CDR3 sequence is 14 residues long. Deletions cut 2 bases from V and 4 bases from J, with 9 bases between. CDR3 sequence reads: CASSLQFGYNEQFF. In DNA form, the CDR3 reads TGTGCCAGCAGTTTACAGTTTGGTTACAATGAGCAGTTCTTC.

The chain recombines TRBV15 with TRBJ1-5, with a weak D call TRBD1 (5 bases). The CDR3 covers 15 residues. Germline V gene data show CDR1 as LNHNV and CDR2 as YYDKDF (reference sequence). V lost 6 bases and J 0 bases, leaving 12 bases between the germline ends. The CDR3 region is CATRQTAGSNQPQHF. The CDR3, as DNA: TGTGCCACCAGACAGACAGCCGGTAGCAATCAGCCCCAGCATTTT. Together with reference TRBV15 and TRBJ1-5, the CDR3 gives the full variable domain: DAMVIQNPRYQVTQFGKPVTLSCSQTLNHNVMYWYQQKSSQAPKLLFHYYDKDFNNEADTPDNFQSRRPNTSFCFLDIRSPGLGDTAMYLCATRQTAGSNQPQHFGDGTRLSIL.

Only one count was recorded for this clone. This chain uses TRBV4-1 with TRBJ1-2; 10 positions agree with TRBD1. This CDR3 comprises 15 residues. Germline V gives CDR1 MGHRA, CDR2 YSYEKL. The trim removed 4 bases at V and 5 bases at J, leaving 7 bases unmatched. Here the CDR3 DNA reads TGCGCCAGCAGCCTTACCGGGACAGGGGCGTATGGCTACACCTTC. The encoded protein is CASSLTGTGAYGYTF.

The chain uses TRBV29-1 and TRBJ2-1; possibly TRBD1 for D (5 bases). Germline V gives CDR1 SQVTM, CDR2 ANQGSEA. CDR3 length: 13 amino acids. Trimming shortened V by 8 bases and J by 10 bases, and 21 bases separated the two germline ends. CDR3 sequence reads: CSQIPGPRGEQFF. The CDR3 DNA is TGCAGCCAGATTCCGGGCCCTAGGGGAGAGCAGTTCTTC.

The genes are TRBV4-1 and TRBJ2-4; D gene ambiguous. This CDR3 region has 15 residues. From germline, CDR1 is MGHRA and CDR2 YSYEKL. The V gene lost 2 bases and the J gene lost 1 base, with 9 bases spanning the gap. The CDR3 bases are TGCGCCAGCAGCCAATCATACAGTGCCAAAAACATTCAGTACTTC. Its translation is CASSQSYSAKNIQYF.

The gene calls are TRBV2 and TRBJ2-3; possible D gene TRBD1, 6 bases. Germline V gives CDR1 SNHLY, CDR2 FYNNEI. This CDR3 spans 12 amino acids. Trimming pared 4 bases from V and 6 bases from J, leaving 8 bases between. CDR3 loop: CASSVRGDTQYF. The CDR3 DNA follows: TGTGCCAGCAGTGTGAGGGGGGATACGCAGTATTTT. Complete variable domain (other parts from reference TRBV2 and TRBJ2-3): EPEVTQTPSHQVTQMGQEVILRCVPISNHLYFYWYRQILGQKVEFLVSFYNNEISEKSEIFDDQFSVERPDGSNFTLKIRSTKLEDSAMYFCASSVRGDTQYFGPGTRLTVL.

The chain couples TRBV27 to TRBJ1-1, with 8 positions matching TRBD1. J lost 6 bases, V lost 2 bases, and 5 bases had no gene match. Germline lookup yields CDR1 MNHEY and CDR2 SMNVEV (reference sequence). This CDR3 contains 14 residues. The CDR3 DNA is TGTGCCAGCAGTTTAGGGGGGACAGGACCTGAAGCTTTCTTT. Translated, it gives CASSLGGTGPEAFF.

V usage is TRBV7-9 and J usage is TRBJ2-2; TRBD1 matches 9 bases. V dropped 4 bases and J dropped 4; count of bases not matched to a gene: 4. Germline CDR1 reads SEHNR; CDR2 reads FQNEAQ (reference sequence). CDR3 length: 15 amino acids. The CDR3 reads CASSSRTGVTGELFF. Written as DNA, the CDR3 is TGTGCCAGCAGCTCGCGGACAGGGGTCACCGGGGAGCTGTTTTTT.

This clone was found a few times. The rearrangement links TRBV9 to TRBJ2-1; maybe TRBD1 (5 bases). Germline-derived CDR1 and CDR2 are SGDLS and YYNGEE. This CDR3 has 16 residues. V gave up 4 bases and J gave up 5 bases, with 19 bases separating them. The CDR3: CASSPWTTRNNNEQFF. DNA for the CDR3: TGTGCCAGCAGCCCTTGGACAACCCGGAACAACAATGAGCAGTTCTTC.

This clone was counted between two and nine times. The chain's CDR3 is CASSLQQKLPNTEAFF. The CDR3 nucleotides are TGTGCCAGCAGCTTACAACAGAAGCTCCCGAACACTGAAGCTTTCTTT. The rearrangement joins TRBV7-9 to TRBJ1-1; the D is unclear. The germline gives CDR1 SEHNR, CDR2 FQNEAQ (reference sequence). The CDR3 runs 16 residues. V lost 2 bases, J lost 1 base, and 14 bases lay in between.

The chain joins TRBV27 to TRBJ2-2, with 7 bases fitting TRBD1. This CDR3 contains 13 residues. J lost 5 bases, V lost 6 bases, and 3 bases had no gene match. Germline V gene sequence: CDR1 MNHEY, CDR2 SMNVEV (reference sequence). As DNA, the CDR3 is TGTGCCAGCAGGCACAGGGGTACCGGGGAGCTGTTTTTT. This translates into CASRHRGTGELFF.